The 25 T cell receptor beta chains below all came from one sample that was sequenced in a study of T cells expressing NK-cell markers. TCRdb re-called the 5' RACE reads; one entry per CDR3 protein, DNA not given. The repertoire table contains about 150,000 distinct CDR3 sequences. The sequenced material came from blood T cells: a sorted CD56 or NKG2C T cell subset, CD4+ or CD8+ T cells, or bulk PBMC T cells (not recorded which). These receptors originate from a man aged 18-70 years in good health.

The chain employs TRBV6-1 and TRBJ1-5. From germline, CDR1 is MNHNS and CDR2 SASEGT. The CDR3 loop spans 14 amino acids. The CDR3 protein is CASSSEGWSQPQHF.

The J gene is TRBJ1-1, the V gene TRBV12-3 or TRBV12-4; TCRdb's D call of TRBD1 is untestable without DNA. The CDR3 is 14 amino acids. This CDR3 is CASRGQGVNTEAFF.

The chain couples TRBV5-6 to TRBJ1-5; TCRdb reports TRBD1, a call that lacks DNA to check it against. CDR1 is SGHDT, CDR2 YYEEEE, per germline. CDR3 size: 13 residues. CDR3 sequence: CASSLGTGGPQHF.

The CDR3 loop reads CASSAGTQVSYNEQFF. The V and J genes are TRBV7-6 and TRBJ2-1; there is no DNA to check the TCRdb D call of TRBD1. Germline V lookup: CDR1 SGHVS, CDR2 FNYEAQ. The CDR3 loop spans 16 amino acids.

This rearrangement joins TRBV24-1 to TRBJ2-1; absent DNA, TCRdb's TRBD2 call cannot be checked. The CDR3 contains 13 residues. The germline V gene encodes CDR1 KGHDR and CDR2 SFDVKD. The chain's CDR3 is CATEGSGYNEQFF.

This sequence joins TRBV7-9 and TRBJ1-2; checking the TCRdb D call of TRBD1 is not possible without DNA. There are 12 residues in the CDR3. The germline gives CDR1 SEHNR, CDR2 FQNEAQ (reference sequence). This chain's CDR3 is CAGIQENYGYTF.

The genes are TRBV4-1 and TRBJ1-3. Germline V gene lookup returns CDR1 MGHRA and CDR2 YSYEKL. The CDR3 sequence is 17 residues long. CDR3: CASSQDSGLVSGNTIYF.

This chain links TRBV10-3 with TRBJ1-2. The CDR3 consists of 13 residues. Germline CDR1 ENHRY, CDR2 SYGVKD. This chain's CDR3 is CAISGGPTYGYTF.

The chain employs TRBV6-5 and TRBJ2-3. Germline assignment: CDR1 MNHEY and CDR2 SVGAGI. This CDR3 has 13 amino acids. CDR3 amino acids: CASRGGRSDTQYF.

The CDR3 reads CASSSILGATGELFF. The chain links TRBV19 to TRBJ2-2; no DNA is available, so the TRBD1 call from TCRdb remains unchecked. The V gene's germline CDR1 is LNHDA and CDR2 SQIVND (reference sequence). This CDR3 comprises 15 residues.

The chain couples TRBV4-1 to TRBJ1-2. The CDR3 is made up of 16 amino acids. Germline CDR1 MGHRA, CDR2 YSYEKL. The CDR3 is CASSQEYTAYNYGYTF.

V usage is TRBV2 and J usage is TRBJ2-3; as DNA is missing, the TRBD2 call by TCRdb cannot be tested. The CDR3 runs 15 residues. Germline CDR1 and CDR2: SNHLY and FYNNEI. Here the CDR3 reads CASSGERGYTDTQYF.

The V call is TRBV12-5, the J call TRBJ2-3. The germline CDR1 and CDR2 sequences are LGHNT and FRNRAP. This CDR3 has 13 residues. CDR3 protein: CASGDTPDDTQYF.

The rearrangement links TRBV19 to TRBJ1-4; TCRdb names TRBD1, which stays unverified in the absence of DNA. CDR1 is LNHDA and CDR2 is SQIVND in the germline V gene (reference sequence). The CDR3 sequence is 15 residues long. The CDR3 protein is CASSSKTGRIEKLFF.

The chain couples TRBV5-8 to TRBJ2-1. In germline, CDR1 is SGHTS, CDR2 YDEGEE. The CDR3 length is 12 residues. This CDR3 reads CASSWGWYEQFF.

The CDR3 here is CAGQGAWTDTQYF. The rearrangement links TRBV6-1 to TRBJ2-3; TCRdb outputs TRBD1, but without DNA this stays unchecked. This CDR3 is 13 amino acids long. Germline-derived CDR1 and CDR2 are MNHNS and SASEGT.

The V and J genes are TRBV12-3 or TRBV12-4 and TRBJ2-2; TCRdb's D call of TRBD1 is untestable without DNA. The CDR3 extends over 13 amino acids. This CDR3 reads CASSLTGPGELFF.

The V and J genes are TRBV20-1 and TRBJ2-5; TCRdb designates TRBD1, a call that cannot be tested without DNA. CDR1 and CDR2 (germline): DFQATT, SNEGSKA (reference sequence). The CDR3 length is 13 residues. CDR3: CSARWGIEETQYF.

This chain links TRBV12-3 or TRBV12-4 with TRBJ2-5; lacking DNA, the TRBD2 call made by TCRdb goes unchecked. CDR3 size: 15 residues. The CDR3 is CASSLGRLAAETQYF.

This sequence joins TRBV6-1 and TRBJ1-2; TCRdb calls TRBD1, which cannot be checked without DNA. Germline CDR1 MNHNS, CDR2 SASEGT. The CDR3 contains 16 residues. CDR3 protein: CASSDRQGLSLYGYTF.

The chain employs TRBV7-2 and TRBJ2-7; TCRdb reports TRBD1, a call that lacks DNA to check it against. This CDR3 is built from 14 residues. CDR1 SGHTA and CDR2 FQGNSA come from the germline V gene. CDR3: CASSLEGGDYEQYF.

The chain links TRBV24-1 to TRBJ1-5; the D call from TCRdb, TRBD1, cannot be confirmed without DNA. In germline, CDR1 is KGHDR, CDR2 SFDVKD. CDR3 length equals 15 residues. The CDR3 loop is CATPYPDRCHQPQHF.

The chain uses TRBV20-1 and TRBJ2-7. The CDR3 loop spans 13 amino acids. The germline CDR1 and CDR2 sequences are DFQATT and SNEGSKA (reference sequence). The chain's CDR3 is CSARDAASYEQYF.

V and J are TRBV27 and TRBJ2-3. This CDR3 is built from 16 residues. The germline V gene encodes CDR1 MNHEY and CDR2 SMNVEV (reference sequence). CDR3: CASSWQLSSSTDTQYF.

The chain uses TRBV19 and TRBJ2-4; the TCRdb D gene call, TRBD1, has no DNA to confirm it. Germline assignment: CDR1 LNHDA and CDR2 SQIVND (reference sequence). CDR3 length: 14 amino acids. CDR3 region: CASYGGGAKNIQYF.